This T cell receptor (beta chain) was recovered during a study of blood T cell repertoires in COVID-19. Original methodology: The authors estimated nucleated cell counts from reference gene primer amplification. Using immunoSEQ multiplex PCR, the repertoire was profiled, and TCRdb retains in-frame clones only, with some absent. Clone size and the V and J calls come from that table; the DNA yielded D and trimming. Among about 200,000 clones listed, about 83% were seen once. There are 15 residues in the CDR3. The V end was cut by 0 bases, the J end by 1 base, with 10 bases between. From germline, CDR1 is GTSNPN and CDR2 SVGIG (reference sequence).

This sequence was found in a man aged 35-49 years with acute COVID-19. Input material: PBMCs or T cells enriched from blood (not recorded which). V and J are TRBV30 and TRBJ1-3; D is unclear. This chain's CDR3 is CAWSVSGYSGNTIYF. The CDR3 DNA follows: TGTGCCTGGAGTGTCTCAGGTTATTCTGGAAACACCATATATTTT.